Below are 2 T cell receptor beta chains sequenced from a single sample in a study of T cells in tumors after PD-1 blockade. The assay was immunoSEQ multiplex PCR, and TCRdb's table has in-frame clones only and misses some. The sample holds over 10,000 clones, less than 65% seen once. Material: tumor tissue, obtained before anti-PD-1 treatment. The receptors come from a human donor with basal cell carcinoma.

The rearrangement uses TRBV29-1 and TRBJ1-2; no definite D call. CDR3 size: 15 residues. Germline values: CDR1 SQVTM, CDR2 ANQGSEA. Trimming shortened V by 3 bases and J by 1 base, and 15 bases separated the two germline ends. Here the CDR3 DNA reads TGCAGCGTTGAGGAAAAGGGAGGAAGTAACTATGGCTACACCTTC. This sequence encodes CSVEEKGGSNYGYTF. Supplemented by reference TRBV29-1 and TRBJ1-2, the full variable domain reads SAVISQKPSRDICQRGTSLTIQCQVDSQVTMMFWYRQQPGQSLTLIATANQGSEATYESGFVIDKFPISRPNLTFSTLTVSNMSPEDSSIYLCSVEEKGGSNYGYTFGSGTRLTVV.

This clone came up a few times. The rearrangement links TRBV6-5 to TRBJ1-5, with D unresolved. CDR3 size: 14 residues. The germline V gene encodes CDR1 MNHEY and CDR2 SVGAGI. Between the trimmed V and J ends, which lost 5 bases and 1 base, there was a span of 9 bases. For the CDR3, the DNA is TGTGCCAGCAGTCCGACGGGGAGCAATCAGCCCCAGCATTTT. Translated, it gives CASSPTGSNQPQHF.